This entry lists 26 T cell receptor beta chains sequenced from one sample in a study of T-cell reconstitution after alpha-beta-depleted transplantation in children. Study-level results: T cells produced anew were the main source of T-cell counts and diversity one year after transplant.

TCRbeta library construction was performed incorporating unique molecular identifiers. TCRdb re-called the PCR reads through MiXCR, storing one row per CDR3 protein. This table has around 300,000 distinct CDR3 sequences, approximately 7.3% appearing once. Antigens of these TCRs are unknown. Sequences were derived from peripheral blood, sampled 360 days after TCRalphabeta/CD19-depleted stem cell transplant. These receptors all come from a female patient aged 2-9 years who had a stem cell transplant for Fanconi anemia, so the T cells may come from the graft donor.

In its sample, this clonotype was seen many times. This chain uses TRBV12-3 or TRBV12-4 with TRBJ2-1; 9 nucleotides match TRBD1. The CDR3 runs to 14 residues. J lost 6 bases, V lost 6 bases, and 6 bases had no gene match. The CDR3 bases are TGTGCCAGCAGCCCGGGACAGGGAGTCAATGAGCAGTTCTTC. Its protein is CASSPGQGVNEQFF.

The rearrangement links TRBV5-1 to TRBJ1-2; no firm D call. V was cut by 0 bases and J by 3 bases, with 9 bases left in between. Per the germline V gene, CDR1 is SGHRS and CDR2 is YFSETQ. There are 14 residues in the CDR3. The CDR3 protein is CASSLAITDYGYTF. CDR3 nucleotide sequence: TGCGCCAGCAGCTTGGCCATTACAGACTATGGCTACACCTTC.

The CDR3 loop reads CAISPGRFGGYTF. Written as DNA, the CDR3 is TGTGCCATCAGCCCCGGGCGTTTCGGTGGCTACACCTTC. The chain employs TRBV10-3 and TRBJ1-2; D not resolved. V was trimmed by 6 bases and J by 7 bases, leaving 15 bases between them. Germline lookup yields CDR1 ENHRY and CDR2 SYGVKD. The CDR3 runs 13 residues.

This clonotype occurred many times. The chain carries TRBV3-1 and TRBJ2-7; possibly TRBD2 for D (6 bases). Looked up from germline, CDR1 is LGHDT and CDR2 is YNNKEL (reference sequence). The CDR3 has 16 residues. Between the trimmed V and J ends, which lost 4 bases and 0 bases, there was a span of 16 bases. This CDR3 is CASSPQLAPSSYEQYF. The CDR3 DNA reads as TGTGCCAGCAGCCCCCAACTAGCTCCAAGCTCCTACGAGCAGTACTTC.

The CDR3 coding sequence is TGCAGTGCTAGAACTAGCGGATGGAACACCGGGGAGCTGTTTTTT. Amino acids: CSARTSGWNTGELFF. The chain carries TRBV20-1 and TRBJ2-2; 8 nucleotides align to TRBD2. Germline CDR1 and CDR2: DFQATT and SNEGSKA (reference sequence). V trimming: 2 bases; J trimming: 1 base; junction bases outside the gene matches: 3. The length of the CDR3 is 15 residues.

This clonotype was recorded many times. V usage is TRBV29-1 and J usage is TRBJ1-1; no clear D gene. Trimming pared 6 bases from V and 4 bases from J, leaving 12 bases between. Per the germline V gene, CDR1 is SQVTM and CDR2 is ANQGSEA. This CDR3 contains 12 residues. The CDR3 loop is CSVGRLSTEAFF. CDR3 DNA sequence: TGCAGCGTAGGACGGCTAAGCACTGAAGCTTTCTTT. The full variable domain, with the rest looked up from reference TRBV29-1 and TRBJ1-1, is SAVISQKPSRDICQRGTSLTIQCQVDSQVTMMFWYRQQPGQSLTLIATANQGSEATYESGFVIDKFPISRPNLTFSTLTVSNMSPEDSSIYLCSVGRLSTEAFFGQGTRLTVV.

On this clonotype itself: A much larger clone differs from this one at a single base, so this may be a read error. This CDR3 is missing its conserved last phenylalanine or tryptophan, likely due to a read error. The gene calls are TRBV7-6 and TRBJ2-7; D remains unclear. The CDR3 is 15 amino acids. CDR1 is SGHVS, CDR2 FNYEAQ, per germline. V dropped 0 bases and J dropped 2 bases, with 11 bases sitting between them. For the CDR3, the DNA is TGTGCCAGCAGCTTAGCCTCCAGCCCGGCCTACGAGCAGTACATC. Translated, it gives CASSLASSPAYEQYI.

Only a few counts were recorded for this clonotype. The chain couples TRBV19 to TRBJ2-3, with D unresolved. The ends were cut back, 2 bases at V and 3 bases at J, with 9 bases in the middle. CDR3 length: 14 amino acids. Germline assignment: CDR1 LNHDA and CDR2 SQIVND (reference sequence). The CDR3 bases are TGTGCCAGTAGTATATTGGGGATTACAGATACGCAGTATTTT. Its translation is CASSILGITDTQYF.

This clonotype was observed at least ten times. This rearrangement joins TRBV10-3 to TRBJ2-4; possible D gene TRBD1, 5 bases. With 3 bases removed from V and 1 base from J, the gap between germline ends came to 19 bases. Germline V gene data show CDR1 as ENHRY and CDR2 as SYGVKD. CDR3 length: 18 amino acids. CDR3 protein: CAISDGALEGEAKNIQYF. As DNA, the CDR3 is TGTGCCATCAGTGATGGGGCCCTCGAAGGCGAGGCCAAAAACATTCAGTACTTC.

This clonotype was seen a few times. The chain combines TRBV25-1 with TRBJ2-5; D not certain. CDR3 length equals 13 residues. Trimming left V 2 bases short and J 5 bases short, with 9 bases between. Per the germline V gene, CDR1 is MGHDK and CDR2 is SYGVNS. CDR3 bases: TGTGCCAGCAGTGAAGTAGTCCGGGAGACCCAGTACTTC. It codes for CASSEVVRETQYF.

This clonotype was counted ten times or more. This chain uses TRBV20-1 with TRBJ2-5; D is unclear. The V and J ends lost 7 bases and 3 bases respectively, with 12 bases between them. CDR1 is DFQATT, CDR2 SNEGSKA, per germline (reference sequence). The CDR3 has 12 amino acids. CDR3 nucleotide sequence: TGCAGTGTTATCCCCGAAAAAGAGACCCAGTACTTC. Its translation: CSVIPEKETQYF.

The V gene is TRBV6-1, the J gene TRBJ1-1, with D tentatively TRBD1 (5 bases). The ends were cut back, 3 bases at V and 0 bases at J, with 8 bases in the middle. The CDR3 extends over 14 amino acids. Germline V gene data show CDR1 as MNHNS and CDR2 as SASEGT. The CDR3 protein is CASSEPGLNTEAFF. The CDR3 DNA follows: TGTGCCAGCAGTGAGCCGGGACTGAACACTGAAGCTTTCTTT.

This clonotype was detected many times. V and J are TRBV20-1 and TRBJ2-7, with D possibly TRBD2 on 5 matching bases. Germline V gene data show CDR1 as DFQATT and CDR2 as SNEGSKA (reference sequence). The CDR3 is 15 amino acids. The V end was cut by 0 bases, the J end by 1 base, with 13 bases between. CDR3 region: CSARDGGLPSYEQYF. CDR3 nucleotide sequence: TGCAGTGCTAGAGATGGAGGACTCCCATCCTACGAGCAGTACTTC.

This clonotype was observed at least ten times. The V gene is TRBV20-1, the J gene TRBJ2-1; 14 nucleotides match TRBD2. The CDR3 extends over 17 amino acids. In germline, CDR1 is DFQATT, CDR2 SNEGSKA (reference sequence). With V trimmed by 2 bases and J by 2 bases, 5 bases remained unmatched. CDR3 nucleotides: TGCAGTGCTAGAATGGGACTAGCGGGAGCCACCTACAATGAGCAGTTCTTC. Translating it yields CSARMGLAGATYNEQFF.

This clonotype has a count of ten or more. The rearrangement links TRBV20-1 to TRBJ2-3; possibly TRBD2 for D (6 bases). V was cut by 0 bases and J by 2 bases, with 18 bases left in between. CDR3 size: 17 residues. CDR1 DFQATT and CDR2 SNEGSKA come from the germline V gene (reference sequence). In nucleotides, the CDR3 is TGCAGTGCTAGAGACCGGGACTCCGTAAGCCTCACAGATACGCAGTATTTT. This sequence encodes CSARDRDSVSLTDTQYF.

V usage is TRBV21-1 and J usage is TRBJ2-7; the table's D gene call, TRBD1, was not cross checked with the DNA. TRBV21-1 is a pseudogene. The CDR3 runs 15 residues. The CDR3 reads CASSETGLHLYEQYV. CDR3 DNA: TGTGCCAGCAGCGAGACAGGTTTGCACCTTTACGAGCAGTACGTC.

The rearrangement links TRBV23-1 to TRBJ1-4, with 7 bases identical to TRBD1. TRBV23-1 belongs to the ORF category, with a function that is uncertain. J was trimmed by 7 bases and V by 6 bases; bases with no gene match: 14. This CDR3 is 16 amino acids long. DNA of the CDR3: TGCGCCAGCAGACTAACCCCAACAGGGGCGGGTGAAAAACTGTTTTTT. It translates to CASRLTPTGAGEKLFF.

The table lists this clonotype with many counts. The rearrangement links TRBV27 to TRBJ1-1; TRBD1 matches at 7 bases. Germline trimming cut 1 base from V and 3 bases from J; bases unmatched to any gene: 2. Per germline, CDR1 MNHEY and CDR2 SMNVEV (reference sequence). The CDR3 covers 14 residues. CDR3 amino acids: CASSLWGQYTEAFF. CDR3 in DNA: TGTGCCAGCAGTTTATGGGGACAGTACACTGAAGCTTTCTTT.

This clonotype was seen repeatedly, ten times or more. The DNA of the CDR3 is TGTGCCAGCAGTTCCCGGGGCGGTAATTCACCCCTCCACTTT. It specifies CASSSRGGNSPLHF. The rearrangement links TRBV27 to TRBJ1-6, with a possible D match to TRBD1 (5 bases). Per the germline V gene, CDR1 is MNHEY and CDR2 is SMNVEV (reference sequence). This CDR3 spans 14 amino acids. Trimming removed 4 bases from V and 6 bases from J, with 10 bases in between.

This clonotype appeared a few times. One end of the junction fails to match germline, which may point to a read error. The chain uses TRBV5-1 and TRBJ1-5, with 7 bases that match TRBD1. This CDR3 has 17 amino acids. Per germline, CDR1 SGHRS and CDR2 YFSETQ. CDR3 DNA: TGCGCCAGCACCTTGGGAGCGGGACAGTATAGCAATCAGCCCCAGCATTTT. Translating gives CASTLGAGQYSNQPQHF.

This clonotype was seen repeatedly, ten times or more. V is TRBV29-1 and J is TRBJ2-1, with TRBD2 matching 7 bases. There are 13 residues in the CDR3. Germline-derived CDR1 and CDR2 are SQVTM and ANQGSEA. V gave up 2 bases and J gave up 5 bases; unmatched junction bases: 3. The CDR3 DNA is TGCAGCGTTGAAAGGGACTACAACAATGAGCAGTTCTTC. It codes for CSVERDYNNEQFF.

The chain has TRBV27 and TRBJ2-1; 8 bases match TRBD1. The CDR3 extends over 14 amino acids. Germline CDR1 is MNHEY and CDR2 is SMNVEV (reference sequence). V shed 4 bases and J 3 bases; nucleotides not matched to a gene: 2. CDR3 sequence reads: CASSSTGVYNEQFF. CDR3 bases: TGTGCCAGCAGTTCGACAGGGGTCTACAATGAGCAGTTCTTC.

This clonotype turned up a few times. The chain carries TRBV9 and TRBJ1-1; D is unclear. Germline assignment: CDR1 SGDLS and CDR2 YYNGEE. CDR3 length: 13 residues. V gave up 3 bases and J gave up 6 bases, with 12 bases separating them. CDR3 coding DNA: TGTGCCAGCAGCGCCGGACGTGGGGCTGAAGCTTTCTTT. It codes for CASSAGRGAEAFF.

This sequence joins TRBV18 and TRBJ1-6; D is ambiguous. Trimming shortened V by 0 bases and J by 5 bases, and 2 bases separated the two germline ends. CDR3 length: 13 residues. Germline values: CDR1 KGHSH, CDR2 LQKENI. As DNA, the CDR3 is TGTGCCAGCTCACCACCTAATAATTCACCCCTCCACTTT. Protein: CASSPPNNSPLHF.

The chain links TRBV3-1 to TRBJ2-2; a possible D gene is TRBD1 (6 bases). The CDR3 loop spans 17 amino acids. The germline gives CDR1 LGHDT, CDR2 YNNKEL (reference sequence). The ends were cut back, 2 bases at V and 0 bases at J, with 13 bases in the middle. The CDR3 bases are TGTGCCAGCAGCCAAAAAATAACAGGGACGAACACCGGGGAGCTGTTTTTT. Protein: CASSQKITGTNTGELFF.

This clonotype was seen many times. The chain carries TRBV4-3 and TRBJ2-2; maybe TRBD2 (5 bases). Trimming shortened V by 4 bases and J by 0 bases, and 9 bases separated the two germline ends. CDR3 size: 15 residues. CDR1 is LGHNA and CDR2 is YSLEER in the germline V gene. This chain's CDR3 is CASSRGIANTGELFF. The CDR3 DNA is TGCGCCAGCAGCCGAGGGATCGCGAACACCGGGGAGCTGTTTTTT.